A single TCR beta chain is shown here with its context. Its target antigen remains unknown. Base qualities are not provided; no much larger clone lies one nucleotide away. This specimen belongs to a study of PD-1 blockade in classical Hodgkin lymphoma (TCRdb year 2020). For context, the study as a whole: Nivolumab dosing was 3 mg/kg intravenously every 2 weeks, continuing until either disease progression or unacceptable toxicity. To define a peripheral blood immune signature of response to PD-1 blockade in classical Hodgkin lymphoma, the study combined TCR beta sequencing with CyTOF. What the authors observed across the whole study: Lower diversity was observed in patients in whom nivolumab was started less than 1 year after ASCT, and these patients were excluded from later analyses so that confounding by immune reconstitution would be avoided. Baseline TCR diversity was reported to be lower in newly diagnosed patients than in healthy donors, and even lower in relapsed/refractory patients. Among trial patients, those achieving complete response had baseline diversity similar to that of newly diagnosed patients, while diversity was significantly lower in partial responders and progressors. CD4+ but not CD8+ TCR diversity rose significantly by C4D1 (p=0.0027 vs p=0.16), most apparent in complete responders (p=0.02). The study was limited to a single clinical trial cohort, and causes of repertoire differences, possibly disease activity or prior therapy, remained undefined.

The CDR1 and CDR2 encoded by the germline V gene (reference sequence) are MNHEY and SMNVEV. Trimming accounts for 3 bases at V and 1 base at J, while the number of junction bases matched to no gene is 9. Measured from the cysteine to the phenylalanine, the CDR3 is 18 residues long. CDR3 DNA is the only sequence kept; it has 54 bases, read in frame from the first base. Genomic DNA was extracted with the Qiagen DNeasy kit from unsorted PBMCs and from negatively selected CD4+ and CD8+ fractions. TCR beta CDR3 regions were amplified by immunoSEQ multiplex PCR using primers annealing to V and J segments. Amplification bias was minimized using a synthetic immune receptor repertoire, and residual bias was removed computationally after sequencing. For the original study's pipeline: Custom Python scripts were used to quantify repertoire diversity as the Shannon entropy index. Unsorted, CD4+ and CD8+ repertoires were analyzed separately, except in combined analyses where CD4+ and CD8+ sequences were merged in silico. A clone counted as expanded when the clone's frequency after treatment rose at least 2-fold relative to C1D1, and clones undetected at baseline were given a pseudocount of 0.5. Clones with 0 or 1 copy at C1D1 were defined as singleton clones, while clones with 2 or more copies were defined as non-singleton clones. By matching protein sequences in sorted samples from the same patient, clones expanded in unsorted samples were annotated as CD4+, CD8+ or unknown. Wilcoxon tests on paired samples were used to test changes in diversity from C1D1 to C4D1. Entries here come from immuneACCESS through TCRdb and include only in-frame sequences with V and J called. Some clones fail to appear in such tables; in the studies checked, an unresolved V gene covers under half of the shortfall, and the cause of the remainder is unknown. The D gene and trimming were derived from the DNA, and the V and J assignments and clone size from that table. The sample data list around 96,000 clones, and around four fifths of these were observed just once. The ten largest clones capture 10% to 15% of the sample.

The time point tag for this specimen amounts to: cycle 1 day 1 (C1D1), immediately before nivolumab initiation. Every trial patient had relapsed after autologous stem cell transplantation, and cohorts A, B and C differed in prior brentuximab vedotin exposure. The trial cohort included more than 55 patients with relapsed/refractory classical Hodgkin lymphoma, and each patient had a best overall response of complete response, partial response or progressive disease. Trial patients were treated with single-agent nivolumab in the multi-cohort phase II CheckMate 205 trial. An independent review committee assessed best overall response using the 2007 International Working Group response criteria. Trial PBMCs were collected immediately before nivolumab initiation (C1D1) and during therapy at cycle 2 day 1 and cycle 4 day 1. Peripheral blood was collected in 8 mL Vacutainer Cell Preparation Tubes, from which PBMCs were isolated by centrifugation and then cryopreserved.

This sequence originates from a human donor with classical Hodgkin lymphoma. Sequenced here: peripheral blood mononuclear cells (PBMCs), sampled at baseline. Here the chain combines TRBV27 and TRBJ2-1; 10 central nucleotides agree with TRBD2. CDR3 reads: CASSLGLAGVGSYNEQFF. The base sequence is TGTGCCAGCAGTTTGGGGCTAGCGGGAGTAGGGTCCTACAATGAGCAGTTCTTC.